Listed below are T cell receptor beta chains from one sample, sequenced in a study of cytomegalovirus exposure and HLA in healthy donors. The repertoire was sequenced with immunoSEQ multiplex PCR; TCRdb's copy has only in-frame clones and lacks some. The sample has some 180,000 clones, 76% seen once. The sample consisted of PBMCs. The receptors originated from a woman in her twenties or thirties in good health and CMV-seropositive. Each CDR3 is given with its conserved first and last residue. Each record gives: V gene, J gene, clone size, D gene, CDR3 DNA, CDR3 protein. A D gene is named only where the DNA matches it firmly. Not all rows give a size; the values are once, few, many and, for expanded clones, a class.

V gene: TRBV30
J gene: TRBJ1-2
clone size: -
D gene: TRBD1
CDR3 DNA: TGTGCCTGGAGCGAGGGGGCGCGAGGCTACACCTTC
CDR3 protein: CAWSEGARGYTF

V gene: TRBV2
J gene: TRBJ1-3
clone size: -
D gene: -
CDR3 DNA: TGTGCCAGCAGTAGGACGGGGAAGGTAACTGGAAACACCATATATTTT
CDR3 protein: CASSRTGKVTGNTIYF

V gene: TRBV7-9
J gene: TRBJ1-1
clone size: -
D gene: -
CDR3 DNA: TGTGCCAGCTCGGACGGGGGAGGCAGCACTGAAGCTTTCTTT
CDR3 protein: CASSDGGGSTEAFF

V gene: TRBV18
J gene: TRBJ1-2
clone size: -
D gene: -
CDR3 DNA: TGTGCCAGCTCACCGGGCAGTAACTATGGCTACACCTTC
CDR3 protein: CASSPGSNYGYTF

V gene: TRBV4-2
J gene: TRBJ2-3
clone size: few
D gene: -
CDR3 DNA: TGTGCCAGCAGCCAAACGGGTACAGGTGGGAAGACAGATACGCAGTATTTT
CDR3 protein: CASSQTGTGGKTDTQYF

V gene: TRBV4-1
J gene: TRBJ2-2
clone size: -
D gene: -
CDR3 DNA: TGCGCCAGCGCCGGTATCGGGGACACCGGGGAGCTGTTTTTT
CDR3 protein: CASAGIGDTGELFF

V gene: TRBV27
J gene: TRBJ2-7
clone size: -
D gene: -
CDR3 DNA: TGTGCCAGCGGTGTCCGGAGCTCCTACGAGCAGTACTTC
CDR3 protein: CASGVRSSYEQYF

V gene: TRBV27
J gene: TRBJ2-3
clone size: -
D gene: -
CDR3 DNA: TGTGCCAGCAGTGCCTCCGGGATAGGGACGCAGTATTTT
CDR3 protein: CASSASGIGTQYF

V gene: TRBV6-1
J gene: TRBJ1-2
clone size: few
D gene: TRBD1
CDR3 DNA: TGTGCCAGCAGCGTCGGACAGGGGGCGGGTGGCTACACCTTC
CDR3 protein: CASSVGQGAGGYTF

V gene: TRBV18
J gene: TRBJ2-1
clone size: -
D gene: TRBD2
CDR3 DNA: TGTGCCAGCTCATTTAGCGGACTAGCGACTGAGCAGTTCTTC
CDR3 protein: CASSFSGLATEQFF

V gene: TRBV7-2
J gene: TRBJ2-3
clone size: few
D gene: -
CDR3 DNA: TGTGCCAGCAGCTTTCTATGGTTTTCAGATACGCAGTATTTT
CDR3 protein: CASSFLWFSDTQYF

V gene: TRBV7-2
J gene: TRBJ1-4
clone size: -
D gene: -
CDR3 DNA: TGTGCCAGCAGCTTTTCGGGGTACAGGGACGAAAAACTGTTTTTT
CDR3 protein: CASSFSGYRDEKLFF

V gene: TRBV28
J gene: TRBJ2-3
clone size: -
D gene: TRBD2
CDR3 DNA: TGTGCCAGCATAAAAAAGACTAGCGGGTTCACAGATACGCAGTATTTT
CDR3 protein: CASIKKTSGFTDTQYF

V gene: TRBV14
J gene: TRBJ2-7
clone size: -
D gene: -
CDR3 DNA: TGTGCCAGCAGCCAAGGGGGGCAACCCGAGCAGTACTTC
CDR3 protein: CASSQGGQPEQYF

V gene: TRBV28
J gene: TRBJ1-2
clone size: -
D gene: -
CDR3 DNA: TGTGCCAGCAGTTTAGGCAGGGAGGATGGCTACACCTTC
CDR3 protein: CASSLGREDGYTF

V gene: TRBV7-2
J gene: TRBJ2-2
clone size: -
D gene: -
CDR3 DNA: TGTGCCAGCAGCAGGGGGGGGAACACCGGGGAGCTGTTTTTT
CDR3 protein: CASSRGGNTGELFF